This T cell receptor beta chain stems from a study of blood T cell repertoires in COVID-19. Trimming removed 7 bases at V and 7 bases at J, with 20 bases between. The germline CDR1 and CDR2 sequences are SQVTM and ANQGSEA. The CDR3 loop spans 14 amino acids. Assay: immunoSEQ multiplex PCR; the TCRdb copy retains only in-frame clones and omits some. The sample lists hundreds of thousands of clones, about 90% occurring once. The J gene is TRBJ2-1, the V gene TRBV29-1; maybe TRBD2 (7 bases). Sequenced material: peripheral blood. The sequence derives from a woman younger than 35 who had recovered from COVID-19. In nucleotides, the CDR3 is TGCAGCGCTCAACAGGGAGGGGGGGATAATGAGCAGTTCTTC. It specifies CSAQQGGGDNEQFF.